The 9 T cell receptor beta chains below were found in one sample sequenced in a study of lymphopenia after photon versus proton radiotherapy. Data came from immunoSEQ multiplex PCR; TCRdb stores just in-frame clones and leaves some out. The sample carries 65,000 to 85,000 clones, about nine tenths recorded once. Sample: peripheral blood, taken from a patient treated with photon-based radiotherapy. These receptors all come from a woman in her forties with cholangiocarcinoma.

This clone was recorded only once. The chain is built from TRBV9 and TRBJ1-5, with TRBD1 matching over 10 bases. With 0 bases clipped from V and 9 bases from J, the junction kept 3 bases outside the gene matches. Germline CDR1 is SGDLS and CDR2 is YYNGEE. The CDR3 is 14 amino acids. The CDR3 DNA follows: TGTGCCAGCAGCGTAGGGGACAGGGGTACGCCCCAGCATTTT. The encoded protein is CASSVGDRGTPQHF.

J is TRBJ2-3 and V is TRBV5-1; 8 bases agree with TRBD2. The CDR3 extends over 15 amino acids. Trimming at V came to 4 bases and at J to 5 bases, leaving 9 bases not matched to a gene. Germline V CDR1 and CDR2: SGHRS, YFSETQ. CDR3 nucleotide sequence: TGCGCCAGCAGCCCGGGGGGGCCCCTTAAAGATACGCAGTATTTT. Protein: CASSPGGPLKDTQYF. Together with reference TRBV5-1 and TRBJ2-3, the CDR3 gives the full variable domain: KAGVTQTPRYLIKTRGQQVTLSCSPISGHRSVSWYQQTPGQGLQFLFEYFSETQRNKGNFPGRFSGRQFSNSRSEMNVSTLELGDSALYLCASSPGGPLKDTQYFGPGTRLTVL.

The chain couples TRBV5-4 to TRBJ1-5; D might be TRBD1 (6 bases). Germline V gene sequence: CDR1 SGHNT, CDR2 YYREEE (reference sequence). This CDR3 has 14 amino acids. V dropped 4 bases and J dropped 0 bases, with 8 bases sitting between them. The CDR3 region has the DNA TGTGCCAGCAGCCTACAGGGTAGCAATCAGCCCCAGCATTTT. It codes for CASSLQGSNQPQHF.

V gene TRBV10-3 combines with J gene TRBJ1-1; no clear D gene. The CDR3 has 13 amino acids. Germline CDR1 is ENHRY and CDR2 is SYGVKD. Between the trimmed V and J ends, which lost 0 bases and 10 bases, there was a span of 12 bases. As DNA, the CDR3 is TGTGCCATCAGTGAGTCTCGAGGGTTAGGAGCTTTCTTT. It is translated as CAISESRGLGAFF.

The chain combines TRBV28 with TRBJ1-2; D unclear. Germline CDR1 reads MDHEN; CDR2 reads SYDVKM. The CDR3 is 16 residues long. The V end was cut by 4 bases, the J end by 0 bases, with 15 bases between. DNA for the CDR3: TGTGCCAGCAGTTCCCCCGGGGAGCGAACTAACTATGGCTACACCTTC. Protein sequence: CASSSPGERTNYGYTF.

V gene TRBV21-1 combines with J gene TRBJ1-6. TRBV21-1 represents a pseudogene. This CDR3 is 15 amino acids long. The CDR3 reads CASSKRAGRASPLHF. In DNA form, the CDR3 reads TGTGCCAGCAGCAAACGGGCAGGGCGGGCTTCACCCCTCCACTTT.

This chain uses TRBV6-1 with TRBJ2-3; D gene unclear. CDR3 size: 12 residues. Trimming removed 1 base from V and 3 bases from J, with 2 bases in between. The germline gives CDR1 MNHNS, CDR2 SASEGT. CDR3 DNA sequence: TGTGCCAGCAGTGAAGTAACAGATACGCAGTATTTT. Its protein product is CASSEVTDTQYF.

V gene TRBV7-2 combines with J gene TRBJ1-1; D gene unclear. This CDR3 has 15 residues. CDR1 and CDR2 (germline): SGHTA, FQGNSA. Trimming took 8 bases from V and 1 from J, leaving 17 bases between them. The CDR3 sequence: CASFAFSGPNTEAFF. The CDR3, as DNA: TGTGCCAGCTTCGCCTTTAGTGGCCCGAACACTGAAGCTTTCTTT.

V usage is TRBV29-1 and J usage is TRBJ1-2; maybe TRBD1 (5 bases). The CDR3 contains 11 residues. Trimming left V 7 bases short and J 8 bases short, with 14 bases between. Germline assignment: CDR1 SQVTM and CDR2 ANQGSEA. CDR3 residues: CSAEDSGGYTF. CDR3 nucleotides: TGCAGCGCAGAAGACAGTGGCGGCTACACCTTC. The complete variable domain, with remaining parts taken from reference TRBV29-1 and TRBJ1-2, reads SAVISQKPSRDICQRGTSLTIQCQVDSQVTMMFWYRQQPGQSLTLIATANQGSEATYESGFVIDKFPISRPNLTFSTLTVSNMSPEDSSIYLCSAEDSGGYTFGSGTRLTVV.